The entry below gives a single T cell receptor beta chain sequence along with its context. TCRdb reprocessed the reads with MiXCR, giving one entry per CDR3 protein. The table has fewer than 550,000 distinct CDR3 sequences, 26% seen once. There are 15 residues in the CDR3. J gave up 5 bases and V 6 bases, and 9 bases lay outside the gene matches. This specimen comes from a study of T cell repertoires in cytomegalovirus infection. This sequence originates from a human donor in good health (CMV status not recorded). Some clones in this sample may be carry-over from other donors' samples. The sequencing input was PBMCs. The chain joins TRBV12-3 or TRBV12-4 to TRBJ1-5; TRBD1 agrees at 8 bases. CDR3 nucleotide sequence: TGTGCCAGCAGCCTAGACAGGGGTCGGTATCAGCCCCAGCATTTT. Protein product: CASSLDRGRYQPQHF.